These 7 T cell receptor beta chains came from one sample sequenced in a study of blood T cell repertoires in COVID-19. The method was immunoSEQ multiplex PCR; TCRdb's version includes in-frame clones alone and lacks a portion of them. Of under 80,000 clones in the sample, around four fifths were seen once. Sample: peripheral blood. The origin of the receptors is a man between 65 and 80 years old with acute or convalescent COVID-19.

V is TRBV18 and J is TRBJ1-4, with no clear D. The CDR3 length is 15 residues. Germline V gives CDR1 KGHSH, CDR2 LQKENI. V gave up 2 bases and J gave up 8 bases, with 15 bases separating them. CDR3 residues: CASSPGGAAGEKLFF. The CDR3, as DNA: TGTGCCAGCTCACCAGGCGGCGCGGCGGGAGAAAAACTGTTTTTT.

This clone has more than one count but fewer than ten. The CDR3 sequence: CASSLAGPYEQYF. In DNA, the CDR3 is TGTGCCAGCAGCTTAGCGGGGCCCTACGAGCAGTACTTC. The gene calls are TRBV7-2 and TRBJ2-7; TRBD1 is a possible D gene (5 bases). The CDR3 is 13 amino acids. Trimming removed 0 bases at V and 2 bases at J, with 5 bases between. Germline lookup yields CDR1 SGHTA and CDR2 FQGNSA.

This chain uses TRBV7-9 with TRBJ2-3; 12 bases align to TRBD2. The CDR3 extends over 15 amino acids. Per the germline V gene, CDR1 is SEHNR and CDR2 is FQNEAQ (reference sequence). The junction had 1 base not matched to a gene; V was cut back by 3 bases and J by 3 bases. Here the CDR3 reads CASSLGTSGTDTQYF. The CDR3, as DNA: TGTGCCAGCAGCTTGGGGACTAGCGGGACAGATACGCAGTATTTT. Full variable domain (missing parts from reference TRBV7-9 and TRBJ2-3): DTGVSQNPRHKITKRGQNVTFRCDPISEHNRLYWYRQTLGQGPEFLTYFQNEAQLEKSRLLSDRFSAERPKGSFSTLEIQRTEQGDSAMYLCASSLGTSGTDTQYFGPGTRLTVL.

The J gene is TRBJ1-2, the V gene TRBV12-5, with D tentatively TRBD1 (6 bases). The germline gives CDR1 LGHNT, CDR2 FRNRAP. Trimming pared 1 base from V and 10 bases from J, leaving 10 bases between. The CDR3 totals 12 residues. CDR3 loop: CASGLEAGDYTF. For the CDR3, the DNA is TGTGCTAGTGGTTTGGAGGCAGGGGACTACACCTTC. Full variable domain (remainder filled in from reference TRBV12-5 and TRBJ1-2): DARVTQTPRHKVTEMGQEVTMRCQPILGHNTVFWYRQTMMQGLELLAYFRNRAPLDDSGMPKDRFSAEMPDATLATLKIQPSEPRDSAVYFCASGLEAGDYTFGSGTRLTVV.

The rearrangement uses TRBV10-3 and TRBJ1-1, with 7 nucleotides matching TRBD1. This CDR3 contains 13 residues. The J segment lost 3 bases and the V segment lost 8 bases, leaving 6 bases of the junction unmatched. CDR1 and CDR2 from the germline V gene are ENHRY and SYGVKD. CDR3 loop: CAIHRQGDTEAFF. Here the CDR3 DNA reads TGTGCCATCCACCGACAGGGAGACACTGAAGCTTTCTTT.

The rearrangement links TRBV5-1 to TRBJ1-6, with a possible D match to TRBD1 (6 bases). V was clipped by 5 bases and J by 5 bases, with 11 bases between them. Germline CDR1 is SGHRS and CDR2 is YFSETQ. CDR3 length equals 14 residues. CDR3 loop: CASRDRRDNSPLHF. The CDR3 DNA reads TGCGCCAGCAGGGACAGACGCGATAATTCACCCCTCCACTTT.

The rearrangement joins TRBV11-3 to TRBJ2-1; TRBD2 matches at 7 bases. The CDR3 runs to 13 residues. Trimming took 4 bases from V and 11 from J; bases not matched to a gene: 8. The V gene's germline CDR1 is SGHNT and CDR2 YENEEA. The CDR3 spells CASSSSTGGKQFF. CDR3 nucleotide sequence: TGTGCCAGCAGCTCGTCTACGGGGGGTAAGCAGTTCTTC.